Below are 32 T cell receptor beta chains sequenced from a single sample in a study of blood T cell repertoires in COVID-19. The method was immunoSEQ multiplex PCR; TCRdb's version includes in-frame clones alone and lacks a portion of them. The sample yields 150,000 or so clones, 82% seen once. Source material: PBMCs or T cells enriched from blood (not recorded which). These receptors were obtained from a middle-aged man who had recovered from COVID-19.

This chain links TRBV12-3 or TRBV12-4 with TRBJ2-1; D is possibly TRBD1 (6 bases). V lost 6 bases and J 14 bases, leaving 17 bases between the germline ends. The CDR3 length is 12 residues. This chain's CDR3 is CASRQTGYLEFF. CDR3 nucleotides: TGTGCCAGCAGGCAAACAGGGTACTTGGAGTTCTTC.

This rearrangement joins TRBV7-9 to TRBJ1-1; D remains ambiguous. In germline, CDR1 is SEHNR, CDR2 FQNEAQ (reference sequence). The length of the CDR3 is 11 residues. Trimming removed 1 base at V and 9 bases at J, with 6 bases between. CDR3 loop: CASSLDLKAFF. CDR3 nucleotide sequence: TGTGCCAGCAGCTTAGACCTAAAAGCTTTCTTT.

This clone was recorded at least ten times. The J gene is TRBJ1-1, the V gene TRBV7-6; TRBD1 aligns across 7 bases. Germline loops: CDR1 SGHVS, CDR2 FNYEAQ. The CDR3 loop spans 14 amino acids. The V gene end was trimmed by 2 bases and the J gene end by 4 bases; junction bases not matched to a gene: 4. CDR3 loop: CASSLTAGGTEAFF. As DNA, the CDR3 is TGTGCCAGCAGCTTAACGGCAGGGGGCACTGAAGCTTTCTTT.

The V call is TRBV7-3, the J call TRBJ1-2; 9 bases agree with TRBD1. The V gene end was trimmed by 7 bases and the J gene end by 4 bases; junction bases not matched to a gene: 10. Germline V lookup: CDR1 SGHTA, CDR2 FQGTGA. The CDR3 spans 15 residues. DNA for the CDR3: TGTGCCAGCACCTCGGACAGGGGAGGCAGCTATGGCTACACCTTC. It is translated as CASTSDRGGSYGYTF.

This clone was picked up a small number of times. The V gene is TRBV30, the J gene TRBJ1-4; a possible D gene is TRBD1 (6 bases). This CDR3 has 14 amino acids. Germline CDR1 is GTSNPN and CDR2 is SVGIG (reference sequence). Trimming removed 4 bases at V and 8 bases at J, with 17 bases between. CDR3 amino acids: CAWTTTGMEEKLFF. CDR3 in DNA: TGTGCCTGGACCACAACAGGGATGGAGGAAAAACTGTTTTTT.

This rearrangement joins TRBV7-2 to TRBJ2-1; a possible D gene is TRBD2 (5 bases). The germline gives CDR1 SGHTA, CDR2 FQGNSA. The CDR3 loop spans 13 amino acids. Between the trimmed V and J ends, which lost 7 bases and 6 bases, there was a span of 13 bases. The CDR3 here is CASTTRAANEQFF. The CDR3, as DNA: TGTGCCAGCACCACGAGGGCAGCCAATGAGCAGTTCTTC.

This rearrangement joins TRBV21-1 to TRBJ2-2; the table calls TRBD1, which could not be checked here. TRBV21-1 is shown as a pseudogene. This CDR3 contains 17 residues. Here the CDR3 DNA reads TGTGCCAGCAGCAAAGGAGACAGGGGCGGGAACACCGGGGAGCTGTTTTTT. It codes for CASSKGDRGGNTGELFF.

The rearrangement links TRBV5-6 to TRBJ2-5, with a weak D call TRBD2 (5 bases). Germline V CDR1 and CDR2: SGHDT, YYEEEE. The CDR3 sequence is 13 residues long. The V end lost 0 bases, the J end lost 5 bases, and 8 bases lay between the germline ends. Here the CDR3 reads CASSLARRETQYF. CDR3 in DNA: TGTGCCAGCAGCTTGGCTAGGAGGGAGACCCAGTACTTC.

The V call is TRBV5-1, the J call TRBJ1-4; 9 bases fit TRBD1. CDR1 and CDR2 (germline): SGHRS, YFSETQ. J lost 8 bases, V lost 4 bases, and 6 bases had no gene match. This CDR3 spans 14 amino acids. The CDR3 spells CASSAGTGYEKLFF. DNA of the CDR3: TGCGCCAGCAGCGCCGGGACAGGGTACGAAAAACTGTTTTTT.

The V and J genes are TRBV27 and TRBJ1-2; possible D gene TRBD1, 6 bases. The germline V gene has CDR1 MNHEY and CDR2 SMNVEV (reference sequence). There are 13 residues in the CDR3. V lost 2 bases, J lost 10 bases, and 14 bases lay in between. The CDR3 DNA is TGTGCCAGCAGTTTAGCCCAGGGGATTGACTACACCTTC. Translating gives CASSLAQGIDYTF.

The V gene is TRBV4-2, the J gene TRBJ2-1; the D is unclear. The germline V gene has CDR1 LGHNA and CDR2 YNFKEQ. V was trimmed by 4 bases and J by 4 bases, leaving 17 bases between them. The CDR3 is 16 residues long. The CDR3 region is CASSRVSGETYNEQFF. As DNA, the CDR3 is TGTGCCAGCAGCCGAGTCTCTGGCGAGACATACAATGAGCAGTTCTTC.

The genes are TRBV6-4 and TRBJ2-1; D call uncertain. The CDR3 contains 13 residues. Trimming removed 4 bases from V and 9 bases from J, with 13 bases in between. From germline, CDR1 is MRHNA and CDR2 SNTAGT. The CDR3 region is CASSGELNAEQFF. CDR3 DNA: TGTGCCAGCAGTGGAGAGCTTAACGCTGAGCAGTTCTTC.

The V gene is TRBV28, the J gene TRBJ2-1; 8 bases agree with TRBD2. This CDR3 is 14 amino acids long. Germline CDR1 is MDHEN and CDR2 is SYDVKM. Unmatched junction bases numbered 5, after V lost 7 bases and J lost 3 bases. The CDR3 coding sequence is TGTGCCAGCAATGGGCGGGGGGACTACAATGAGCAGTTCTTC. Its protein is CASNGRGDYNEQFF.

The rearrangement uses TRBV2 and TRBJ1-5, with 10 bases identical to TRBD1. The ends lost 6 bases at V and 2 bases at J; junction bases unmatched: 7. Germline V CDR1 and CDR2: SNHLY, FYNNEI. The CDR3 sequence is 16 residues long. CDR3: CASSWDRGVRNQPQHF. CDR3 in DNA: TGTGCCAGCAGCTGGGACAGGGGTGTTCGCAATCAGCCCCAGCATTTT.

In DNA form, the CDR3 reads TGTGCCAGCAGCCTGATGGGGCTGAACACTGAAGCTTTCTTT. Translated: CASSLMGLNTEAFF. The rearrangement links TRBV7-8 to TRBJ1-1, with TRBD1 as a possible D gene (5 bases). CDR1 and CDR2 (germline): SGHVS, FQNEAQ. V lost 5 bases, J lost 0 bases, and 10 bases lay in between. There are 14 residues in the CDR3.

The chain links TRBV11-1 to TRBJ1-2; no firm D call. Germline assignment: CDR1 SGHAT and CDR2 FQDESV (reference sequence). This CDR3 region has 13 residues. V lost 1 base and J lost 6, with 9 bases in between. The CDR3 region is CASSLDRGDGYTF. The CDR3 DNA reads as TGTGCCAGCAGCTTAGATCGCGGTGATGGCTACACCTTC.

This clone was counted once. CDR3 residues: CASSSGIKAEAFF. The CDR3 DNA reads TGTGCCAGCAGCTCAGGGATTAAGGCTGAAGCTTTCTTT. V usage is TRBV5-4 and J usage is TRBJ1-1; tentative D call: TRBD1 (5 bases). CDR1 and CDR2 from the germline V gene are SGHNT and YYREEE (reference sequence). This CDR3 comprises 13 residues. Trimming left V 3 bases short and J 6 bases short, with 12 bases between.

Of note for this clone: Other DNA sequences within the sample encode an identical CDR3. The chain carries TRBV7-2 and TRBJ2-3, with D possibly being TRBD1 (6 bases). This CDR3 comprises 15 residues. Trimming removed 1 base at V and 4 bases at J, with 12 bases between. Germline CDR1 reads SGHTA; CDR2 reads FQGNSA. CDR3 nucleotide sequence: TGTGCCAGCAGCTTAGGGCAGGGGTTGGCAGATACGCAGTATTTT. Translation gives CASSLGQGLADTQYF.

The CDR3 nucleotides are TGTGCCAGCAGCACCGGACAGGGGTCCGAAGCTTTCTTT. It specifies CASSTGQGSEAFF. V is TRBV7-2 and J is TRBJ1-1; 9 bases are a match to TRBD1. CDR1 and CDR2 (germline): SGHTA, FQGNSA. This CDR3 comprises 13 residues. J lost 8 bases, V lost 5 bases, and 6 bases had no gene match.

Only a few counts were recorded for this clone. The CDR3 coding sequence is TGTGCCATCAGTGAGGGTCCCCCCGGGTCTGCCTACGAGCAGTACTTC. Translating gives CAISEGPPGSAYEQYF. The chain recombines TRBV10-3 with TRBJ2-7; D gene ambiguous. CDR3 length: 16 residues. V dropped 2 bases and J dropped 2 bases, with 16 bases sitting between them. Germline V gene lookup returns CDR1 ENHRY and CDR2 SYGVKD.

V gene TRBV6-6 combines with J gene TRBJ2-1; D unresolved. Germline CDR1 reads MNHNY; CDR2 reads SVGAGI (reference sequence). Deletions cut 4 bases from V and 6 bases from J, with 7 bases between. The CDR3 length is 12 residues. The chain's CDR3 is CASSSPRNEQFF. The CDR3 nucleotides are TGTGCCAGCAGTTCCCCCCGCAATGAGCAGTTCTTC.

In DNA, the CDR3 is TGCGCCAGCAGCCGCCGGGACGGCGGTGGGACTAGCGGGAGGAGGAGTGAGCAGTTCTTC. Translating gives CASSRRDGGGTSGRRSEQFF. V usage is TRBV5-1 and J usage is TRBJ2-1, with 15 bases aligning to TRBD2. CDR1 is SGHRS, CDR2 YFSETQ, per germline. The CDR3 runs 20 residues. V gave up 4 bases and J gave up 9 bases; unmatched junction bases: 20.

The chain recombines TRBV6-5 with TRBJ2-7; 8 bases fit TRBD1. The ends lost 4 bases at V and 1 base at J; junction bases unmatched: 6. Germline V gene data show CDR1 as MNHEY and CDR2 as SVGAGI. There are 15 residues in the CDR3. For the CDR3, the DNA is TGTGCCAGCAGTTTCGACAGGGGTTTTTCCTACGAGCAGTACTTC. Protein sequence: CASSFDRGFSYEQYF.

This chain links TRBV18 with TRBJ1-5; 9 bases agree with TRBD1. The CDR3 covers 16 residues. V lost 2 bases, J lost 2 bases, and 4 bases stayed unmatched. CDR1 KGHSH and CDR2 LQKENI come from the germline V gene. In DNA, the CDR3 is TGTGCCAGCTCACCAACGGACAGGGGCGGCAATCAGCCCCAGCATTTT. Encoded protein: CASSPTDRGGNQPQHF.

This chain connects TRBV28 to TRBJ2-2, with 12 bases identical to TRBD2. Per the germline V gene, CDR1 is MDHEN and CDR2 is SYDVKM. This CDR3 is 17 amino acids long. J was trimmed by 6 bases and V by 0 bases; bases with no gene match: 5. CDR3 region: CASSLWTSSGGAGELFF. CDR3 coding DNA: TGTGCCAGCAGTTTATGGACCTCTAGCGGGGGGGCCGGGGAGCTGTTTTTT.

The chain carries TRBV2 and TRBJ2-1; TRBD2 matches 13 bases. This CDR3 has 16 amino acids. V shed 5 bases and J 2 bases; nucleotides not matched to a gene: 3. CDR1 and CDR2 from the germline V gene are SNHLY and FYNNEI. The CDR3 region is CASSLLAGGAYNEQFF. The CDR3 nucleotides are TGTGCCAGCAGTCTACTAGCGGGAGGGGCCTACAATGAGCAGTTCTTC.

This chain connects TRBV11-1 to TRBJ2-1; perhaps TRBD2 as D (5 bases). Germline CDR1 SGHAT, CDR2 FQDESV (reference sequence). V was clipped by 1 base and J by 5 bases, with 12 bases between them. The CDR3 covers 15 residues. The CDR3 sequence is CASSLVASSNNEQFF. CDR3 nucleotide sequence: TGTGCCAGCAGCTTAGTGGCTAGCAGCAACAATGAGCAGTTCTTC.

The genes are TRBV4-1 and TRBJ1-5, with D possibly being TRBD1 (6 bases). CDR3 size: 16 residues. V lost 4 bases and J lost 6, with 19 bases in between. CDR1 is MGHRA and CDR2 is YSYEKL in the germline V gene. The CDR3 DNA sequence: TGCGCCAGCAGCCCCAGCCCAGGGGCACCCAGTCAGCCCCAGCATTTT. Translated, it gives CASSPSPGAPSQPQHF.

The V call is TRBV19, the J call TRBJ2-5; 7 bases line up with TRBD1. The CDR3 extends over 18 amino acids. Germline values: CDR1 LNHDA, CDR2 SQIVND (reference sequence). Trimming at V came to 2 bases and at J to 0 bases, leaving 12 bases not matched to a gene. The chain's CDR3 is CASSILTGTVPYQETQYF. The CDR3 DNA reads as TGTGCCAGTAGTATACTCACTGGGACAGTTCCGTACCAAGAGACCCAGTACTTC.

The chain couples TRBV14 to TRBJ2-5, with D unclear. Per germline, CDR1 SGHDN and CDR2 FVKESK. The CDR3 totals 12 residues. The V gene lost 0 bases and the J gene lost 10 bases, with 9 bases spanning the gap. CDR3 bases: TGTGCCAGCAGCCAAGATCTGATAGTCCAGTACTTC. It encodes CASSQDLIVQYF.

The chain recombines TRBV5-1 with TRBJ1-2, with a possible D match to TRBD1 (6 bases). Germline V gene sequence: CDR1 SGHRS, CDR2 YFSETQ. The CDR3 sequence is 14 residues long. The V end was cut by 0 bases, the J end by 4 bases, with 10 bases between. The CDR3 bases are TGCGCCAGCAGCTTGGAAGGGACAACCTATGGCTACACCTTC. As protein: CASSLEGTTYGYTF.

V usage is TRBV2 and J usage is TRBJ1-2; D may be TRBD1 (6 bases). V was pared by 6 bases and J by 5 bases, with 16 bases between. The CDR3 sequence is 14 residues long. Germline V CDR1 and CDR2: SNHLY, FYNNEI. In DNA, the CDR3 is TGTGCCAGCAGGAAAGGACAGAAATCATATGGCTACACCTTC. This sequence encodes CASRKGQKSYGYTF. The full variable domain, with the rest looked up from reference TRBV2 and TRBJ1-2, is EPEVTQTPSHQVTQMGQEVILRCVPISNHLYFYWYRQILGQKVEFLVSFYNNEISEKSEIFDDQFSVERPDGSNFTLKIRSTKLEDSAMYFCASRKGQKSYGYTFGSGTRLTVV.